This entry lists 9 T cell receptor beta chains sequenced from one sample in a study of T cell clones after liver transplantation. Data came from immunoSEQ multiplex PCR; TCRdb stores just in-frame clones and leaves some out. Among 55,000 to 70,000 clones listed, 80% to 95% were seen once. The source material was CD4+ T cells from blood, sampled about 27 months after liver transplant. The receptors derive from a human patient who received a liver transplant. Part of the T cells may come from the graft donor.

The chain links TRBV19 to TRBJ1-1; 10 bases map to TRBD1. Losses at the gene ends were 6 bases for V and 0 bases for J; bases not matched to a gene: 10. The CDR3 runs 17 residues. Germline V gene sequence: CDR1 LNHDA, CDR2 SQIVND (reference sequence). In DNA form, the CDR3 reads TGTGCCAGTAGCCCCACCCGGGACAGGGGAATGAACACTGAAGCTTTCTTT. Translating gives CASSPTRDRGMNTEAFF.

CDR3 DNA: TGCGCCAGCAGCTCGACAGGGTTCCACAATGAGCAGTTCTTC. Translating it yields CASSSTGFHNEQFF. This sequence joins TRBV5-1 and TRBJ2-1; 7 bases fit TRBD1. CDR1 and CDR2 from the germline V gene are SGHRS and YFSETQ. The CDR3 has 14 amino acids. V was clipped by 3 bases and J by 5 bases; unmatched bases: 5.

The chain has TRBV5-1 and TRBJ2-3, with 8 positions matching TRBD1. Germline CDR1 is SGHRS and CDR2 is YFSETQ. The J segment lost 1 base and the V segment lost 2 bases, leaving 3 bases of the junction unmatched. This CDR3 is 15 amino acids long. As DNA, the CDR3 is TGCGCCAGCAGCTTCGGGACAGGCGGCACAGATACGCAGTATTTT. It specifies CASSFGTGGTDTQYF.

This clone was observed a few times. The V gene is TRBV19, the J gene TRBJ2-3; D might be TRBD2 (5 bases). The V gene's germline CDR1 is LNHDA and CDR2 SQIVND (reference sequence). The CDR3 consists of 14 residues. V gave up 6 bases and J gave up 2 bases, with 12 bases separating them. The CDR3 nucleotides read TGTGCCAGTAGCTCCGGGGAATACACAGATACGCAGTATTTT. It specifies CASSSGEYTDTQYF.

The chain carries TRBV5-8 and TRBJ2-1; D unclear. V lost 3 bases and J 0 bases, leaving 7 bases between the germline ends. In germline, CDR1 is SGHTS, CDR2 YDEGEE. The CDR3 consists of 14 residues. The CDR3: CASSSPSSYNEQFF. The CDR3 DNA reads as TGTGCCAGCAGCTCCCCTAGCTCCTACAATGAGCAGTTCTTC. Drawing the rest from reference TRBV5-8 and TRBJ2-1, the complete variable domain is EAGVTQSPTHLIKTRGQQATLRCSPISGHTSVYWYQQALGLGLQFLLWYDEGEERNRGNFPPRFSGRQFPNYSSELNVNALELEDSALYLCASSSPSSYNEQFFGPGTRLTVL.

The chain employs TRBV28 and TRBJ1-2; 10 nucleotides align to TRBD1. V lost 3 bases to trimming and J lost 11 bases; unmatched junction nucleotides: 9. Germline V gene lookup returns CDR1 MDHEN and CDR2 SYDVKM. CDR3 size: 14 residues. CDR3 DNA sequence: TGTGCCAGCAGTTTCGGGGACAGGGGCGCGGGGTACACCTTC. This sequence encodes CASSFGDRGAGYTF.

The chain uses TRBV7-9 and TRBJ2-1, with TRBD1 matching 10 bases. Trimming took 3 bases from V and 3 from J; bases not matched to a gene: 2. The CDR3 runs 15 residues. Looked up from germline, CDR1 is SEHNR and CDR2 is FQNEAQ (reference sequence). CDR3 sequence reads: CASSLTGGDYNEQFF. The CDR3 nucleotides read TGTGCCAGCAGCTTGACAGGGGGCGACTACAATGAGCAGTTCTTC. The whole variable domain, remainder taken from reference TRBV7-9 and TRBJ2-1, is DTGVSQNPRHKITKRGQNVTFRCDPISEHNRLYWYRQTLGQGPEFLTYFQNEAQLEKSRLLSDRFSAERPKGSFSTLEIQRTEQGDSAMYLCASSLTGGDYNEQFFGPGTRLTVL.

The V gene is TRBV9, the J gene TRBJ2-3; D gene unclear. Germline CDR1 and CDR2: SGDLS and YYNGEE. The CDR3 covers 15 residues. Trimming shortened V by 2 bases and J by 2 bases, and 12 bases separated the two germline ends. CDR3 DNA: TGTGCCAGCAGCGTCCTCCACGACACCACAGATACGCAGTATTTT. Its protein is CASSVLHDTTDTQYF.

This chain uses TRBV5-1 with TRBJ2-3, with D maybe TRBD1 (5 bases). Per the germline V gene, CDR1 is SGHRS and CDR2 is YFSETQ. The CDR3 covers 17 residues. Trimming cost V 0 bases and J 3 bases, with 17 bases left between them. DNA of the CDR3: TGCGCCAGCAGCTTGGAGGCAGGCCCAAGGGGTACAGATACGCAGTATTTT. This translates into CASSLEAGPRGTDTQYF.